The 8 T cell receptor beta chains below were found in one sample sequenced in a study of a mutant IDH1 vaccine in newly diagnosed glioma. Which antigens these TCRs recognize remains unknown. Method: immunoSEQ multiplex PCR; TCRdb's copy keeps in-frame clones and lacks some. The data contain tens of thousands of clones, less than 90% of them singletons. Specified time point: week 35, safety follow-up. It was 300 ug of mutant IDH1 20-mer peptide that made up each vaccine dose, given with topical imiquimod. The sequenced sample was PBMCs, obtained from a glioma patient whose treatment included an IDH1 peptide vaccine. All receptors derive from a man aged 25 to 45 with glioma.

CDR3 amino acids: CASSIRGVWYGYTF. The DNA for the CDR3 is TGTGCCAGCAGCATCAGAGGGGTGTGGTATGGCTACACCTTC. This chain connects TRBV7-9 to TRBJ1-2; D may be TRBD1 (5 bases). V dropped 5 bases and J dropped 5 bases, with 15 bases sitting between them. Germline CDR1 and CDR2: SEHNR and FQNEAQ (reference sequence). This CDR3 comprises 14 residues.

The V call is TRBV9, the J call TRBJ2-2; D is perhaps TRBD2 (5 bases). CDR3 length: 16 residues. V was trimmed by 4 bases and J by 5 bases, leaving 18 bases between them. Germline CDR1 reads SGDLS; CDR2 reads YYNGEE. The CDR3 region is CASSYDRLAGTGELFF. The DNA of the CDR3 is TGTGCCAGCAGCTACGATAGGCTAGCCGGTACCGGGGAGCTGTTTTTT. Combining the CDR3 with reference TRBV9 and TRBJ2-2 gives the whole variable domain DSGVTQTPKHLITATGQRVTLRCSPRSGDLSVYWYQQSLDQGLQFLIQYYNGEERAKGNILERFSAQQFPDLHSELNLSSLELGDSALYFCASSYDRLAGTGELFFGEGSRLTVL.

The table lists this clone with a few counts. This chain connects TRBV4-1 to TRBJ1-1; D is uncertain. Trimming removed 0 bases at V and 7 bases at J, with 12 bases between. The length of the CDR3 is 14 residues. Germline V gives CDR1 MGHRA, CDR2 YSYEKL. The CDR3 here is CASSQEVSRLEAFF. CDR3 coding DNA: TGCGCCAGCAGCCAAGAGGTCAGTCGTCTTGAAGCTTTCTTT.

The rearrangement links TRBV5-5 to TRBJ1-1; possible D gene TRBD1, 5 bases. V was pared by 4 bases and J by 1 base, with 17 bases between. The CDR3 length is 16 residues. Looked up from germline, CDR1 is SGHKS and CDR2 is YYEKEE (reference sequence). The CDR3 coding sequence is TGTGCCAGCAGCGGGGCAGTACGGGTAGGGAACACTGAAGCTTTCTTT. Encoded protein: CASSGAVRVGNTEAFF.

CDR3 residues: CASMTGGATEAFF. The CDR3 DNA reads as TGTGCCAGCATGACAGGTGGGGCCACTGAAGCTTTCTTT. The V and J genes are TRBV5-4 and TRBJ1-1, with D possibly TRBD1 on 6 matching bases. The CDR3 totals 13 residues. The V gene lost 6 bases and the J gene lost 4 bases, with 13 bases spanning the gap. Germline CDR1 SGHNT, CDR2 YYREEE (reference sequence).

The chain joins TRBV5-1 to TRBJ2-3; D gene uncertain. This CDR3 is 13 amino acids long. Germline CDR1 reads SGHRS; CDR2 reads YFSETQ. The germline V and J ends were trimmed by 0 bases and 6 bases, with 8 bases remaining between them. CDR3 residues: CASSLDQEDTQYF. CDR3 bases: TGCGCCAGCAGCTTGGATCAGGAGGATACGCAGTATTTT.

V gene TRBV15 combines with J gene TRBJ2-7; D might be TRBD1 (5 bases). This CDR3 is built from 13 residues. Looked up from germline, CDR1 is LNHNV and CDR2 is YYDKDF (reference sequence). V shed 6 bases and J shed 5 bases, with 14 bases lying between them. Here the CDR3 DNA reads TGTGCCACCAGTTCAGGGCTTGGCGACGAGCAGTACTTC. It specifies CATSSGLGDEQYF.

This clone was detected only once. The J gene is TRBJ2-4, the V gene TRBV7-9; TRBD1 agrees at 7 bases. Looked up from germline, CDR1 is SEHNR and CDR2 is FQNEAQ (reference sequence). This CDR3 is built from 14 residues. V lost 3 bases and J lost 4; bases outside the gene matches: 3. The CDR3 spells CASSLAGGKNIQYF. CDR3 in DNA: TGTGCCAGCAGCTTGGCAGGGGGAAAAAACATTCAGTACTTC.